This TCR beta chain was identified during a study of long-term antiretroviral therapy in people with HIV. This was the immunoSEQ v3.0 assay at survey level. Sequencing was performed with immunoSEQ multiplex PCR; in TCRdb, only in-frame clones are kept and a portion is missing. The profile shows some 21,000 clones, about 72% of them singletons. The CDR3 loop spans 19 amino acids. Per the germline V gene, CDR1 is MNHEY and CDR2 is SMNVEV (reference sequence). V dropped 0 bases and J dropped 3; count of bases not matched to a gene: 10. This clone occurred a few times. The source of this sequence is a woman between 35 and 50 years old with HIV. The V and J genes are TRBV27 and TRBJ1-6; 8 nucleotides align to TRBD1. Source: unsorted PBMCs, taken approximately 1.8 years before starting antiretroviral therapy. This CDR3 is CASSLSSYRGIGYNSPLHF. CDR3 bases: TGTGCCAGCAGTTTATCTTCCTACAGGGGGATCGGCTATAATTCACCCCTCCACTTT.